Given below is one TCR beta chain in context. Per the original methods: Estimated nucleated cell counts came from reference gene primer amplification. Assay: immunoSEQ multiplex PCR; the TCRdb copy retains only in-frame clones and omits some. V, J and clone size are taken as reported in that table, and D and trimming were inferred from the DNA itself. The table lists about 260,000 clones, about 89% of them singletons. This entry is derived from a study of blood T cell repertoires in COVID-19. Background on the study: Researchers got acute and convalescent COVID-19 samples from the United States, Italy and Spain. T cells, B-cell-depleted T cells, or PBMCs provided the cDNA or gDNA that served as material.

The CDR3 totals 12 residues. CDR1 LNHNV and CDR2 YYDKDF come from the germline V gene (reference sequence). The trim removed 4 bases at V and 6 bases at J, leaving 0 bases unmatched. The receptor's source is a man in his forties with active or convalescent COVID-19. This sequence joins TRBV15 and TRBJ2-4; 7 bases are a match to TRBD2. Sequencing was carried out using peripheral blood. The CDR3 is CATSTGGNIQYF. The CDR3 coding sequence is TGTGCCACCAGCACGGGGGGAAACATTCAGTACTTC.